This is a list of T cell receptor beta chains from one sample in a study of T cell responses to AZD1222 COVID-19 vaccine. Sequenced by immunoSEQ multiplex PCR; TCRdb stores in-frame clones only, minus some. The data show over 95,000 clones, more than 90% seen once. The source was peripheral blood, collected on day 0 of AZD1222 vaccination. These receptor sequences come from an adult in good health. The CDR3 runs from the conserved cysteine through the conserved F or W. Fields, in order: V gene, J gene, clone size, D gene, CDR3 DNA, CDR3 protein. D genes are given only for firm matches. Clone sizes are given selectively: once, few, many, or a class where the clone is expanded.

TRBV28	TRBJ1-3	.	.	TGTGCCAGCAGTTTGGGAGGCAGGGGAAACACCATATATTTT	CASSLGGRGNTIYF
TRBV11-2	TRBJ2-1	.	.	TGTGCCAGCAGCTTAGAGGGGGACGGGTTGGATGAGCAGTTCTTC	CASSLEGDGLDEQFF
TRBV7-3	TRBJ2-3	.	TRBD2	TGTGCCAGCAGCTACGGGACTAGCGGCACAGATACGCAGTATTTT	CASSYGTSGTDTQYF
TRBV6-2/TRBV6-3	TRBJ1-1	.	.	TGTGCCAGCACCCCCGGGGGCACTGGGAACACTGAAGCTTTCTTT	CASTPGGTGNTEAFF
TRBV29-1	TRBJ1-1	.	.	TGCAGCGTTGTCCAGGGAATTGAAGCTTTCTTT	CSVVQGIEAFF
TRBV3-1/TRBV3-2	TRBJ1-6	.	TRBD1	TGTGCCAGCAGCCAATCGGGACAGAGCTCCTATAATTCACCCCTCCACTTT	CASSQSGQSSYNSPLHF
TRBV11-1	TRBJ2-5	.	.	TGTGCCAGCAGTCCCGATCTTGCGGAGACCCAGTACTTC	CASSPDLAETQYF
TRBV6-2/TRBV6-3	TRBJ2-7	.	.	TGTGCCAGCAGTCAACAGCGATACGAGCAGTACTTC	CASSQQRYEQYF
TRBV6-2/TRBV6-3	TRBJ2-5	.	.	TGTGCCAGCAGTTACGCAGAGACCCAGTACTTC	CASSYAETQYF
TRBV7-9	TRBJ2-3	.	TRBD2	TGTGCCAGCAGCTACCAGGGACTAGCGACGGATACGCAGTATTTT	CASSYQGLATDTQYF
TRBV19	TRBJ2-2	few	.	TGTGCCAGTAGTATGGTTCTGAACACCGGGGAGCTGTTTTTT	CASSMVLNTGELFF
TRBV14	TRBJ2-6	.	.	TGTGCCAGCAGTTCAAGAAAGTACTCTGGGGCCAACGTCCTGACTTTC	CASSSRKYSGANVLTF
TRBV6-5	TRBJ2-3	.	TRBD2	TGTGCCAGCAGCCAAGGCGGGGGGCGGACAGATACGCAGTATTTT	CASSQGGGRTDTQYF
TRBV4-3	TRBJ2-1	.	TRBD2	TGCGCCAGCAGCCAAGATCCTAATAGCGGGAGAAATGAGCAGTTCTTC	CASSQDPNSGRNEQFF
TRBV6-5	TRBJ2-7	once	.	TGTGCCAGCAGTCTCCCTTCCTACGAGCAGTACTTC	CASSLPSYEQYF
TRBV29-1	TRBJ2-2	.	TRBD1	TGCAGCGTTGGGCAGGGGGCCCCCGGGGAGCTGTTTTTT	CSVGQGAPGELFF
TRBV12-3/TRBV12-4	TRBJ1-1	once	.	TGTGCCAGCAACGTACAGGGAAGGACTGAAGCTTTCTTT	CASNVQGRTEAFF
TRBV6-5	TRBJ1-6	.	TRBD1	TGTGCCAGCAGAGGACAGGGACGTTCTTCACCCCTCCACTTT	CASRGQGRSSPLHF
TRBV23-1	TRBJ2-2	.	.	TGCGCCAGCAGTCATCATGGCAGCCGCTCGAACACCGGGGAGCTGTTTTTT	CASSHHGSRSNTGELFF
TRBV28	TRBJ1-3	.	.	TGTGCCAGCAGGGGGGGCGATCCGGCCTCTGGAAACACCATATATTTT	CASRGGDPASGNTIYF
TRBV30	TRBJ2-2	.	.	TGTGCCTGGAGTGTAGGTCGTGCCAGGGACACCGGGGAGCTGTTTTTT	CAWSVGRARDTGELFF
TRBV6-2/TRBV6-3	TRBJ1-2	.	.	TGTGCCAGCAGCCTCCCAAGAGGGGCCGATTATGGCTACACCTTC	CASSLPRGADYGYTF
TRBV6-6	TRBJ2-2	.	.	TGTGCCAGCAGCCTAGGGAACACCGGGGAGCTGTTTTTT	CASSLGNTGELFF
TRBV28	TRBJ2-3	.	.	TGTGCCAGCATCGAACGGGCAGGGGGCACAGATACGCAGTATTTT	CASIERAGGTDTQYF
TRBV15	TRBJ1-5	.	.	TGTGCCACCAGTTCTGAAGGGGCGCCGAGTCAGCCCCAGCATTTT	CATSSEGAPSQPQHF
TRBV30	TRBJ1-1	.	.	TGTGCCTGGAGGACACTAAACACTGAAGCTTTCTTT	CAWRTLNTEAFF
TRBV27	TRBJ2-7	.	TRBD1	TGTGCCAGCAGTAAAGACAGGGACCTCTACGAGCAGTACTTC	CASSKDRDLYEQYF
TRBV30	TRBJ1-4	.	.	TGTGCCTGGAAATTCGCAACTAATGAAAAACTGTTTTTT	CAWKFATNEKLFF
TRBV4-1	TRBJ1-1	.	.	TGCGCCAGCAGCCAAGAACCGGGGGCTCCTTTTCAAGCTTTCTTT	CASSQEPGAPFQAFF
TRBV4-2	TRBJ2-1	few	TRBD2	TGTGCCAGCAGCCAAGATATTTACGGGGCTAGCGGATCCTACAATGAGCAGTTCTTC	CASSQDIYGASGSYNEQFF
TRBV7-2	TRBJ1-1	.	.	TGTGCCAGCAGCCGCAGGGTGAACACTGAAGCTTTCTTT	CASSRRVNTEAFF
TRBV3-1/TRBV3-2	TRBJ2-5	.	.	TGTGCCAGCAGCCAAAAGGGAACAGGCATTCGGGAGACCCAGTACTTC	CASSQKGTGIRETQYF
TRBV14	TRBJ2-6	.	.	TGTGCCAGCACCCCAAGGGCCAACGTCCTGACTTTC	CASTPRANVLTF
TRBV7-9	TRBJ1-6	.	TRBD1	TGTGCCAGCAGCCGGGGGTACAGGGGCTCACCCCTCCACTTT	CASSRGYRGSPLHF
TRBV7-2	TRBJ1-2	.	.	TGTGCCAGCAGCCTCTATCCTAGATACCAGACTAACTATGGCTACACCTTC	CASSLYPRYQTNYGYTF
TRBV7-2	TRBJ1-3	.	.	TGTGCCAGCAGCTTAACAAACGGAAACACCATATATTTT	CASSLTNGNTIYF
TRBV18	TRBJ1-2	.	.	TGTGCCAGCTCACCAAAGCCTCAGGGACGTTTACTGCCTAACTATGGCTACACCTTC	CASSPKPQGRLLPNYGYTF
TRBV7-6	TRBJ2-7	.	TRBD2	TGTGCCAGCAGCCCCCGGGAGGGTAGCTCCTACGAGCAGTACTTC	CASSPREGSSYEQYF
TRBV3-1/TRBV3-2	TRBJ1-1	.	.	TGTGCCAGCAGCCAGCCTCGGCGAGGGGCTTTCTTT	CASSQPRRGAFF
TRBV12-3/TRBV12-4	TRBJ2-7	.	.	TGTGCCAGCAGTTCCGGAGGCTACGAGCAGTACTTC	CASSSGGYEQYF
TRBV27	TRBJ1-5	.	TRBD1	TGTGCCAGCAGTTTAACAGGGGGGGCGTACCAGCCCCAGCATTTT	CASSLTGGAYQPQHF
TRBV24-1	TRBJ1-2	.	TRBD1	TGTGCCACCAGTGACCCCACAGGGGAGGGTGGCTACACCTTC	CATSDPTGEGGYTF